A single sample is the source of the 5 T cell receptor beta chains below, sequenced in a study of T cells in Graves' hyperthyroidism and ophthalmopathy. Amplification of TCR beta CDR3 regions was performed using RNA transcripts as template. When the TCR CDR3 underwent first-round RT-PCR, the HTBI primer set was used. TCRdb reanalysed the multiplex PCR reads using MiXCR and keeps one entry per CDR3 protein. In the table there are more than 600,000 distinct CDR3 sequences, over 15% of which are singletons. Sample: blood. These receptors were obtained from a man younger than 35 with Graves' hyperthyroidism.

The CDR3 DNA is TGTGCCAGCAGTTTGCGGTGGAGTTACGAGCAGTACTTC. As protein: CASSLRWSYEQYF. This rearrangement joins TRBV27 to TRBJ2-7; D is uncertain. This CDR3 has 13 amino acids. Germline CDR1 is MNHEY and CDR2 is SMNVEV (reference sequence). Trimming stripped 3 bases from V and 4 bases from J, with 10 bases between.

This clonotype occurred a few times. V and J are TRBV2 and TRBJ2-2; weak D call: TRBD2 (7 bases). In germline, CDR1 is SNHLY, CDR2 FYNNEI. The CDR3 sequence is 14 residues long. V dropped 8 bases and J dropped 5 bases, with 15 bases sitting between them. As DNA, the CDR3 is TGTGCCAGCGGGGGCGGGAGAGCAACCGGGGAGCTGTTTTTT. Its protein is CASGGGRATGELFF. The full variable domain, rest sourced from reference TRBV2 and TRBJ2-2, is EPEVTQTPSHQVTQMGQEVILRCVPISNHLYFYWYRQILGQKVEFLVSFYNNEISEKSEIFDDQFSVERPDGSNFTLKIRSTKLEDSAMYFCASGGGRATGELFFGEGSRLTVL.

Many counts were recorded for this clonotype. CDR3 bases: TGCAGTGCTAGGAAGGACACTTACTATGGCTACACCTTC. Protein product: CSARKDTYYGYTF. The chain joins TRBV20-1 to TRBJ1-2; weak D call: TRBD1 (5 bases). The ends were cut back, 3 bases at V and 3 bases at J, with 11 bases in the middle. The CDR3 runs 13 residues. CDR1 DFQATT and CDR2 SNEGSKA come from the germline V gene (reference sequence).

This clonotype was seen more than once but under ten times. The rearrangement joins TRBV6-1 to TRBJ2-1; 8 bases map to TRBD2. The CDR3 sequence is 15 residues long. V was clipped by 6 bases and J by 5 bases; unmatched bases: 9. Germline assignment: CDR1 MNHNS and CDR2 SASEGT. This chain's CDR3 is CASSVGGGHHNEQFF. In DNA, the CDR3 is TGTGCCAGCAGCGTAGGCGGGGGGCATCACAATGAGCAGTTCTTC.

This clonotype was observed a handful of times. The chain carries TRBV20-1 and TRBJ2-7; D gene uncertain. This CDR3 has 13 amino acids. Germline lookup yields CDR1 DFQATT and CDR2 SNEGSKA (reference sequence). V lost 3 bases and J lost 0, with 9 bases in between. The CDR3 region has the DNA TGCAGTGCTAGCTCCCCTAACTCCTACGAGCAGTACTTC. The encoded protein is CSASSPNSYEQYF.